Detailed here is one TCR beta chain. What it binds is unknown. This CDR3 has 13 residues. V gave up 3 bases and J gave up 4 bases, with 11 bases separating them. In germline, CDR1 is DFQATT, CDR2 SNEGSKA (reference sequence). TCR beta libraries were made by quantitative 5'-RACE with molecular barcodes. MiXCR, applied by TCRdb to the 5' RACE reads, yields one record per CDR3 protein. The sample has about 100,000 distinct CDR3 sequences, less than 25% seen once. The entry originates in a study of CD8 T cells in ankylosing spondylitis. The study, taken as a whole, reports: Matched synovial fluid from ankylosing spondylitis patients was reported to be enriched for disease-linked clones. Ankylosing spondylitis blood seemed to carry a telltale TCR beta motif made of under ten highly homologous variants.

Specimen: synovial fluid, either unsorted or a sorted T cell fraction (not recorded which). The chain combines TRBV20-1 with TRBJ2-3, with D uncertain. The receptor was isolated from a male donor with ankylosing spondylitis. CDR3 loop: CSASPRWADTQYF. For the CDR3, the DNA is TGCAGTGCTAGCCCGAGGTGGGCAGATACGCAGTATTTT.